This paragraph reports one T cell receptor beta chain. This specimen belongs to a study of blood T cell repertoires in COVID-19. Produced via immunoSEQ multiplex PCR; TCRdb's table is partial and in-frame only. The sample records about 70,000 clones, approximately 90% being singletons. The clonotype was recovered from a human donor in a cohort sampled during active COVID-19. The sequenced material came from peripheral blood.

The CDR3 spells CASSYTSGSYEQYF. CDR3 nucleotide sequence: TGTGCCAGCAGTTATACGAGCGGCTCCTACGAGCAGTACTTC. This sequence joins TRBV6-5 and TRBJ2-7; a possible D gene is TRBD2 (5 bases). V was pared by 3 bases and J by 0 bases, with 9 bases between. The length of the CDR3 is 14 residues. Germline V lookup: CDR1 MNHEY, CDR2 SVGAGI.